This T cell receptor (beta chain) originates from a study of CD8+CD57+ T cells in acquired aplastic anemia. Study-level findings and limits: Significance was not reached for CD8+ Simpson's diversity between patients and controls.

Those patients picked for sequencing had displayed CD8+CD57+ cell expansion on flow cytometry. On this clonotype itself: Its antigen is still unknown.

Genomic DNA templated the TCR beta VDJ and CDR3 profiling. TCRdb independently ran MiXCR on the reads; one entry per CDR3 protein. This sample carries around 170,000 distinct CDR3 sequences, approximately 44% of them seen once, and the ten largest clones take 3.2%. V was pared by 4 bases and J by 3 bases, with 7 bases between. This CDR3 spans 13 amino acids. CDR1 is ENHRY and CDR2 is SYGVKD in the germline V gene. The sample was sorted CD4+, CD8+, or CD8+CD57+ T cells (not recorded which) from PBMCs. This TCR was recovered from a human donor with aplastic anemia. The genes are TRBV10-3 and TRBJ1-3; D ambiguous. CDR3 sequence (DNA): TGTGCCATCAGTGCCTCTGATGGAAACACCATATATTTT. This sequence encodes CAISASDGNTIYF.